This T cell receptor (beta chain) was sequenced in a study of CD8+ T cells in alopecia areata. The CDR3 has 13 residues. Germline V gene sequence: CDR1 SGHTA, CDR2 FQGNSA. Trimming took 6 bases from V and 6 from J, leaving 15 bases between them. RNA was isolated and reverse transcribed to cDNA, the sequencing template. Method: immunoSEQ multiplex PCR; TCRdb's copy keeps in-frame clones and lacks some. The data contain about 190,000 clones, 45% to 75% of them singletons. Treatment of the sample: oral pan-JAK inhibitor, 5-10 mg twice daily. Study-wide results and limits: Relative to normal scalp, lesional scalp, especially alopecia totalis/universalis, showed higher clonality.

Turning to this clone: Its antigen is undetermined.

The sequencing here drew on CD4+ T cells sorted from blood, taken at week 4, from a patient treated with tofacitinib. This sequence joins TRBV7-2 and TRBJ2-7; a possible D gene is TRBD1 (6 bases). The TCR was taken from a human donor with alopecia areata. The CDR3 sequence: CASRRETGSEQYF. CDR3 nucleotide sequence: TGTGCCAGCAGACGCGAGACAGGCAGCGAGCAGTACTTC.